The 9 T cell receptor beta chains below come from one sample, sequenced in a study of cytomegalovirus exposure and HLA in healthy donors. Clones were sequenced by immunoSEQ multiplex PCR, and TCRdb holds only the in-frame ones, with some missing. Counted here are some 170,000 clones, just under 90% occurring once; the ten biggest clones make up roughly 4.2%. Material: PBMCs. The receptors stem from a man younger than 35 in good health and CMV-seropositive.

This clone was picked up a small number of times. The chain uses TRBV27 and TRBJ2-6; TRBD1 might be the D (6 bases). V lost 1 base and J lost 1, with 14 bases in between. CDR3 size: 18 residues. Germline V gene sequence: CDR1 MNHEY, CDR2 SMNVEV (reference sequence). CDR3 in amino acids: CASSLYQGYRSGANVLTF. CDR3 sequence (DNA): TGTGCCAGCAGTTTATACCAGGGGTATCGGTCTGGGGCCAACGTCCTGACTTTC. The full variable domain, with the rest looked up from reference TRBV27 and TRBJ2-6, is EAQVTQNPRYLITVTGKKLTVTCSQNMNHEYMSWYRQDPGLGLRQIYYSMNVEVTDKGDVPEGYKVSRKEKRNFPLILESPSPNQTSLYFCASSLYQGYRSGANVLTFGAGSRLTVL.

The rearrangement joins TRBV9 to TRBJ2-3; 8 nucleotides line up with TRBD2. With V trimmed by 0 bases and J by 0 bases, 6 bases remained unmatched. The V gene's germline CDR1 is SGDLS and CDR2 YYNGEE. The CDR3 is made up of 17 amino acids. CDR3 sequence (DNA): TGTGCCAGCAGCGTAGTGGTCTCTAGCGGGAGCACAGATACGCAGTATTTT. As protein: CASSVVVSSGSTDTQYF.

The chain carries TRBV6-1 and TRBJ1-4; 7 nucleotides match TRBD1. The CDR3 extends over 13 amino acids. The germline V gene encodes CDR1 MNHNS and CDR2 SASEGT. The V segment lost 8 bases and the J segment 8 bases; nucleotides outside the gene matches: 8. The CDR3 nucleotides read TGTGCCAGCGTCGACAGGGCCGGGGAAAAACTGTTTTTT. It yields the protein CASVDRAGEKLFF.

The chain links TRBV7-3 to TRBJ2-1; 14 bases align to TRBD2. This CDR3 is 15 amino acids long. The J segment lost 8 bases and the V segment lost 5 bases, leaving 5 bases of the junction unmatched. Germline CDR1 SGHTA, CDR2 FQGTGA. CDR3 sequence reads: CASSRLAGGSHEQFF. CDR3 DNA: TGTGCCAGCAGCCGACTAGCGGGAGGGTCCCATGAGCAGTTCTTC.

V and J are TRBV19 and TRBJ1-5; perhaps TRBD1 as D (6 bases). The CDR3 is 16 residues long. Per germline, CDR1 LNHDA and CDR2 SQIVND (reference sequence). The V and J ends lost 6 bases and 1 base respectively, with 16 bases between them. CDR3 sequence reads: CASRYRVGESNQPQHF. In nucleotides, the CDR3 is TGTGCCAGTAGATACAGGGTTGGGGAAAGCAATCAGCCCCAGCATTTT.

This clone came up once. This chain links TRBV14 with TRBJ2-6, with TRBD1 identical over 9 bases. After removal of 1 base from V and 3 bases from J, the junction contained 4 bases not matched to a gene. The CDR3 covers 17 residues. The germline V gene has CDR1 SGHDN and CDR2 FVKESK. CDR3 sequence reads: CASSQAGQGFGANVLTF. As DNA, the CDR3 is TGTGCCAGCAGCCAAGCAGGACAGGGGTTTGGGGCCAACGTCCTGACTTTC.

The J gene is TRBJ2-2, the V gene TRBV11-2; a possible D gene is TRBD1 (5 bases). The V end lost 5 bases, the J end lost 4 bases, and 20 bases lay between the germline ends. This CDR3 is 17 amino acids long. Germline CDR1 SGHAT, CDR2 FQNNGV. Written as DNA, the CDR3 is TGTGCCAGCAGCGTACAGGTGTCCCAGGCCCTCACCGGGGAGCTGTTTTTT. Translated, it gives CASSVQVSQALTGELFF.

The table lists this clone with a count of one. The rearrangement joins TRBV18 to TRBJ1-3, with TRBD1 matching over 11 bases. The germline CDR1 and CDR2 sequences are KGHSH and LQKENI. Unmatched junction bases numbered 6, after V lost 5 bases and J lost 3 bases. The CDR3 loop spans 16 amino acids. This CDR3 is CASSAGQGAGGNTIYF. The CDR3 coding sequence is TGTGCCAGCTCAGCCGGACAGGGGGCTGGTGGAAACACCATATATTTT.

V usage is TRBV5-1 and J usage is TRBJ2-7; 10 bases match TRBD1. Germline CDR1 and CDR2: SGHRS and YFSETQ. The CDR3 has 16 amino acids. Trimming took 4 bases from V and 2 from J; bases not matched to a gene: 9. For the CDR3, the DNA is TGCGCCAGCAGCCTAGGACAGGGGGTGCTAACCTACGAGCAGTACTTC. As protein: CASSLGQGVLTYEQYF.